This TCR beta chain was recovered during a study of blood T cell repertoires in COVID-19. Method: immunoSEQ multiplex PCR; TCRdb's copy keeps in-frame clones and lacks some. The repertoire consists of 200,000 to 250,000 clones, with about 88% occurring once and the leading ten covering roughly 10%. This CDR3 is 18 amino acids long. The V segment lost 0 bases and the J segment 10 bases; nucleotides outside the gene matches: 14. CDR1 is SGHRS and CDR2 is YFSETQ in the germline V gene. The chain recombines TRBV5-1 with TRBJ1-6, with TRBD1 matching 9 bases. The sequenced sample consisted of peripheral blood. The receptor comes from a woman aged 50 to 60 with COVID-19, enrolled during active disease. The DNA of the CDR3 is TGCGCCAGCAGCTTGGGAATAGGACAGGGGCTGTTGGACTCACCCCTCCACTTT. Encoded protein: CASSLGIGQGLLDSPLHF.